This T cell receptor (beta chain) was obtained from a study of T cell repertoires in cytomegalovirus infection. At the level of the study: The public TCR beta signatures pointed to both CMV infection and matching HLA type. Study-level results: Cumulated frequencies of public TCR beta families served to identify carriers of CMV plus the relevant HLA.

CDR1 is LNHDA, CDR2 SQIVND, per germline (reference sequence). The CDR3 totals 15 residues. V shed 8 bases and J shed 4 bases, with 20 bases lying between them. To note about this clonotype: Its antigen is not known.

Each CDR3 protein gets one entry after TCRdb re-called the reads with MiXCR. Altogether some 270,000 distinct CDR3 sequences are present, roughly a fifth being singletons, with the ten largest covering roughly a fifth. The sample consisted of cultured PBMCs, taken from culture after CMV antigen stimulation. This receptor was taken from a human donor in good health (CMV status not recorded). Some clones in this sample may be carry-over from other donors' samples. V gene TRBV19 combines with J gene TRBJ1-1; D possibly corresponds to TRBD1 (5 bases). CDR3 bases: TGTGCCAGTCCCACGGTGGACTGGGGGTCCACTGAAGCTTTCTTT. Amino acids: CASPTVDWGSTEAFF.